This TCR beta chain was identified in a study of blood T cell repertoires in COVID-19. About the study: In each case, the material was cDNA or gDNA derived from T cells, B-cell-depleted T cells, or PBMCs.

Cohort placement rested on clinical history that participants reported themselves. Authors' processing steps: Cell counts per sample came from amplifying reference gene primers. Measured with immunoSEQ multiplex PCR; TCRdb has only the in-frame clones, and not every one. That table furnishes V, J and clone size, whereas the DNA furnished D and trimming. Of approximately 170,000 clones in the sample, more than 75% are singletons; the top ten hold roughly 6%. The germline V gene has CDR1 SGHNT and CDR2 YYREEE (reference sequence). Between the trimmed V and J ends, which lost 2 bases and 7 bases, there was a span of 16 bases. CDR3 length equals 15 residues.

The V call is TRBV5-4, the J call TRBJ2-1, with a weak D call TRBD1 (6 bases). Sequencing was carried out using PBMCs or T cells enriched from blood (not recorded which). The TCR sequence derives from a man aged 40-49 years who had recovered from COVID-19. The CDR3 region has the DNA TGTGCCAGCAGCTTTCGGACCCCGCAGGGGAATGAGCAGTTCTTC. It translates to CASSFRTPQGNEQFF.